The 21 T cell receptor beta chains listed next were all sequenced from one sample in a study of cytomegalovirus exposure and HLA in healthy donors. The study ran its PCR with 60 Vbeta and 13 Jbeta primers. TCRdb keeps only in-frame clones here, not all; method: immunoSEQ multiplex PCR. The sample consists of over 250,000 clones, 72% of them appearing once. Sequences were obtained from PBMCs. These TCRs come from a female donor in good health and CMV-seronegative.

With respect to this clone: One end of the junction varies from germline; a read error may be responsible. V is TRBV10-2 and J is TRBJ2-7; weak D call: TRBD2 (5 bases). There are 11 residues in the CDR3. The V gene's germline CDR1 is WSHSY and CDR2 SAAADI. CDR3 bases: TGCGCCAGCAGTGAGTCTGGAGCGGCCTATTTC. Translating it yields CASSESGAAYF.

The chain couples TRBV19 to TRBJ2-1; 12 positions agree with TRBD2. CDR3 length equals 18 residues. V lost 4 bases and J lost 0; bases outside the gene matches: 7. The germline V gene has CDR1 LNHDA and CDR2 SQIVND (reference sequence). The CDR3 DNA follows: TGTGCCAGTAGTACGGGGACTAGCGGGTGGAGCTCCTACAATGAGCAGTTCTTC. As protein: CASSTGTSGWSSYNEQFF.

V is TRBV25-1 and J is TRBJ2-7, with D unclear. This CDR3 is 14 amino acids long. In germline, CDR1 is MGHDK, CDR2 SYGVNS. V was pared by 5 bases and J by 0 bases, with 11 bases between. CDR3 bases: TGTGCCAGCAGTCTCCCCCAGGACTCCTACGAGCAGTACTTC. It encodes CASSLPQDSYEQYF.

This clone occurred once. The chain combines TRBV2 with TRBJ2-4, with 7 bases matching TRBD1. Germline V lookup: CDR1 SNHLY, CDR2 FYNNEI. Trimming took 5 bases from V and 2 from J; bases not matched to a gene: 9. The CDR3 spans 16 residues. This CDR3 is CASSLSTGNSKNIQYF. CDR3 sequence (DNA): TGTGCCAGCAGTTTATCGACAGGGAATTCCAAAAACATTCAGTACTTC.

To note about this clone: The junction shows a germline mismatch at one end, possibly a read error. This chain links TRBV5-1 with TRBJ1-2, with a possible D match to TRBD1 (6 bases). The CDR3 is made up of 15 amino acids. CDR1 SGHRS and CDR2 YFSETQ come from the germline V gene. The CDR3 DNA is TGCGCCAGCAGCTCCCCGGGGCAGGGGTTCTATGGCCACACCTTC. It is translated as CASSSPGQGFYGHTF. The variable domain in full, with the rest retrieved from reference TRBV5-1 and TRBJ1-2, is KAGVTQTPRYLIKTRGQQVTLSCSPISGHRSVSWYQQTPGQGLQFLFEYFSETQRNKGNFPGRFSGRQFSNSRSEMNVSTLELGDSALYLCASSSPGQGFYGHTFGSGTRLTVV.

The CDR3 loop is CASSEGGGLSYEQYF. The CDR3 DNA follows: TGTGCCAGCAGTGAAGGAGGGGGCCTCTCCTACGAGCAGTACTTC. J is TRBJ2-7 and V is TRBV6-1; 7 bases line up with TRBD1. The V gene end was trimmed by 1 base and the J gene end by 0 bases; junction bases not matched to a gene: 3. Germline CDR1 MNHNS, CDR2 SASEGT. The CDR3 loop spans 15 amino acids.

Points on this clone: Other DNA sequences in this specimen translate into the identical CDR3. The rearrangement joins TRBV19 to TRBJ2-1; D unclear. The CDR3 is 12 residues long. The germline V gene has CDR1 LNHDA and CDR2 SQIVND (reference sequence). With 3 bases removed from V and 6 bases from J, the gap between germline ends came to 6 bases. The CDR3 DNA reads TGTGCCAGTAGTATTGGGCTCAATGAGCAGTTCTTC. Encoded protein: CASSIGLNEQFF.

V usage is TRBV9 and J usage is TRBJ2-3; D is unresolved. The CDR3 sequence is 14 residues long. Per the germline V gene, CDR1 is SGDLS and CDR2 is YYNGEE. V was trimmed by 2 bases and J by 0 bases, leaving 7 bases between them. The CDR3, as DNA: TGTGCCAGCAGCGTTGCACAGAGCACAGATACGCAGTATTTT. This sequence encodes CASSVAQSTDTQYF. Looking up the rest from reference TRBV9 and TRBJ2-3 gives the full variable domain: DSGVTQTPKHLITATGQRVTLRCSPRSGDLSVYWYQQSLDQGLQFLIQYYNGEERAKGNILERFSAQQFPDLHSELNLSSLELGDSALYFCASSVAQSTDTQYFGPGTRLTVL.

The chain is built from TRBV4-2 and TRBJ2-2; TRBD2 matches at 10 bases. CDR3 length: 19 amino acids. V dropped 2 bases and J dropped 0; count of bases not matched to a gene: 9. The germline V gene encodes CDR1 LGHNA and CDR2 YNFKEQ. The CDR3 reads CASSQTFTSGTANTGELFF. The DNA of the CDR3 is TGTGCCAGCAGCCAAACTTTCACTAGCGGGACCGCGAACACCGGGGAGCTGTTTTTT.

This sequence joins TRBV5-6 and TRBJ1-4, with 9 bases aligning to TRBD1. Germline assignment: CDR1 SGHDT and CDR2 YYEEEE. After removal of 6 bases from V and 7 bases from J, the junction contained 7 bases not matched to a gene. The CDR3 loop spans 14 amino acids. In nucleotides, the CDR3 is TGTGCCAGCACCTACAGGGGGCCCGTTGAAAAACTGTTTTTT. Protein: CASTYRGPVEKLFF.

The chain carries TRBV27 and TRBJ2-7; TRBD1 aligns across 7 bases. The CDR3 sequence is 14 residues long. Unmatched junction bases numbered 14, after V lost 8 bases and J lost 7 bases. Per the germline V gene, CDR1 is MNHEY and CDR2 is SMNVEV (reference sequence). Here the CDR3 reads CASPPLQGTGEQYF. The CDR3, as DNA: TGTGCCAGCCCGCCCCTACAGGGGACGGGGGAGCAGTACTTC.

V usage is TRBV7-8 and J usage is TRBJ1-1; D may be TRBD1 (6 bases). The germline gives CDR1 SGHVS, CDR2 FQNEAQ. There are 16 residues in the CDR3. The V and J ends lost 1 base and 2 bases respectively, with 14 bases between them. The CDR3 loop reads CASSLVLGAVNTEAFF. CDR3 DNA: TGTGCCAGCAGCTTAGTGTTGGGGGCGGTTAACACTGAAGCTTTCTTT. Full variable domain (remainder filled in from reference TRBV7-8 and TRBJ1-1): GAGVSQSPRYKVAKRGQDVALRCDPISGHVSLFWYQQALGQGPEFLTYFQNEAQLDKSGLPSDRFFAERPEGSVSTLKIQRTQQEDSAVYLCASSLVLGAVNTEAFFGQGTRLTVV.

This rearrangement joins TRBV4-1 to TRBJ2-7; unclear D gene. The germline gives CDR1 MGHRA, CDR2 YSYEKL. CDR3 length: 15 amino acids. V lost 0 bases and J lost 4, with 13 bases in between. This chain's CDR3 is CASSQDHLTGYEQYF. In nucleotides, the CDR3 is TGCGCCAGCAGCCAAGATCATTTGACCGGGTACGAGCAGTACTTC.

V usage is TRBV5-4 and J usage is TRBJ2-7; D perhaps matches TRBD1 (6 bases). Germline V gene lookup returns CDR1 SGHNT and CDR2 YYREEE (reference sequence). The length of the CDR3 is 15 residues. Trimming cost V 5 bases and J 1 base, with 16 bases left between them. CDR3 DNA sequence: TGTGCCAGCAGACTGGACAGTGGGATTTCCTACGAGCAGTACTTC. It codes for CASRLDSGISYEQYF. Supplemented by reference TRBV5-4 and TRBJ2-7, the full variable domain reads ETGVTQSPTHLIKTRGQQVTLRCSSQSGHNTVSWYQQALGQGPQFIFQYYREEENGRGNFPPRFSGLQFPNYSSELNVNALELDDSALYLCASRLDSGISYEQYFGPGTRLTVT.

This clone showed up just a few times. The rearrangement links TRBV7-9 to TRBJ1-1, with 7 positions matching TRBD1. Germline values: CDR1 SEHNR, CDR2 FQNEAQ (reference sequence). Trimming at V came to 7 bases and at J to 0 bases, leaving 2 bases not matched to a gene. The CDR3 has 13 residues. The DNA of the CDR3 is TGTGCCAGCATCAGGGGGATGAACACTGAAGCTTTCTTT. This gives the protein CASIRGMNTEAFF.

The chain has TRBV28 and TRBJ1-2; D perhaps matches TRBD1 (5 bases). Germline V CDR1 and CDR2: MDHEN, SYDVKM. The CDR3 has 12 residues. The V gene lost 7 bases and the J gene lost 6 bases, with 12 bases spanning the gap. The CDR3 sequence is CASTPRGDGYTF. The CDR3 coding sequence is TGTGCCAGCACCCCCCGGGGGGATGGCTACACCTTC.

The CDR3, as DNA: TGTGCCAGCAGCGTATTCGGAGGGGCAGATACGCAGTATTTT. Its protein is CASSVFGGADTQYF. This chain uses TRBV9 with TRBJ2-3; a weak D match, TRBD2 (6 bases). In germline, CDR1 is SGDLS, CDR2 YYNGEE. The CDR3 length is 14 residues. V was trimmed by 1 base and J by 4 bases, leaving 10 bases between them.

Of note for this clone: The junction departs from the called germline gene at one end, perhaps through a read error. The CDR3 protein is CSSLGEGYGYTF. CDR3 coding DNA: TGTTCCAGCCTCGGGGAGGGCTATGGCTACACCTTC. The chain links TRBV7-9 to TRBJ1-2; unclear D gene. This CDR3 comprises 12 residues. From germline, CDR1 is SEHNR and CDR2 FQNEAQ (reference sequence). Variable domain in full (rest from reference TRBV7-9 and TRBJ1-2): DTGVSQNPRHKITKRGQNVTFRCDPISEHNRLYWYRQTLGQGPEFLTYFQNEAQLEKSRLLSDRFSAERPKGSFSTLEIQRTEQGDSAMYLCSSLGEGYGYTFGSGTRLTVV.

This chain links TRBV29-1 with TRBJ2-5; no definite D call. The end of the DNA aligns better with TRBJ2-7, so the J call may be wrong. The CDR3 consists of 10 residues. Germline V gene lookup returns CDR1 SQVTM and CDR2 ANQGSEA. Here the CDR3 DNA reads TGCAGCGTTGCGAATCGCGAGCAGTACTTC. Translation gives CSVANREQYF.

The chain is built from TRBV6-1 and TRBJ1-5; D is uncertain. The CDR3 spans 13 residues. Germline CDR1 reads MNHNS; CDR2 reads SASEGT. The germline V and J ends were trimmed by 0 bases and 5 bases, with 5 bases remaining between them. CDR3 nucleotides: TGTGCCAGCAGTGAAGCTTCCGATCAGCCCCAGCATTTT. Amino acid sequence: CASSEASDQPQHF.

V usage is TRBV19 and J usage is TRBJ2-5; TRBD1 agrees at 9 bases. This CDR3 spans 15 amino acids. In germline, CDR1 is LNHDA, CDR2 SQIVND (reference sequence). J lost 4 bases, V lost 2 bases, and 5 bases had no gene match. CDR3 DNA sequence: TGTGCCAGTAGTATACGGACAGGGGATTCAGAGACCCAGTACTTC. The encoded protein is CASSIRTGDSETQYF.